These T cell receptor beta chains were read from a single sample in a study of T-cell reconstitution after alpha-beta-depleted transplantation in children. TCRdb analysed the PCR reads with MiXCR anew, one entry per CDR3 protein. The table includes 200,000 to 250,000 distinct CDR3 sequences, about 25% detected once. The material was PBMCs, obtained before TCRalphabeta/CD19-depleted stem cell transplant. These receptors originate from a girl aged 2-10 years with Fanconi anemia, due to receive a stem cell transplant. Both conserved end residues are part of each CDR3. A D gene is named only where the DNA matches it firmly. Size tells how often a clone was seen (once, few, many) or the class of an expanded clone, and some rows leave it out.

cdr3_aa cdr3_nt v_call clone_size d_call j_call
CSASLTGPYGYTF TGCAGTGCTAGTCTGACAGGGCCCTATGGCTACACCTTC TRBV20-1 many TRBD1 TRBJ1-2
CASSPWTGGAKNIQYF TGTGCCAGCTCACCGTGGACAGGGGGGGCCAAAAACATTCAGTACTTC TRBV18 NA TRBD1 TRBJ2-4
CASSPRRAHQWGETQYF TGTGCCAGCAGCCCGAGGAGGGCCCACCAATGGGGAGAGACCCAGTACTTC TRBV12-3/TRBV12-4 NA NA TRBJ2-5
CASSRTRATGELFF TGTGCCAGCAGCCGAACTCGAGCGACCGGGGAGCTGTTTTTT TRBV4-2 many NA TRBJ2-2
CSARTSGGTQYF TGCAGTGCCCGGACTAGCGGCGGGACCCAGTACTTC TRBV20-1 few TRBD2 TRBJ2-5
CASSLPLESSYEQYF TGCGCCAGCAGCTTGCCCCTAGAGAGCTCCTACGAGCAGTACTTC TRBV5-1 NA NA TRBJ2-7
CASFSSYEQYF TGTGCCAGCTTTAGCTCCTACGAGCAGTACTTC TRBV6-4 NA NA TRBJ2-7
CSPKSGANVLTF TGCAGCCCGAAATCTGGGGCCAACGTCCTGACTTTC TRBV29-1 few NA TRBJ2-6
CASSPRAREAGEQFF TGTGCCAGCTCACCACGGGCCAGGGAGGCGGGTGAGCAGTTCTTC TRBV18 NA NA TRBJ2-1
CASSSRLAGNTGELFF TGCGCCAGCAGCTCCAGACTAGCGGGGAACACCGGGGAGCTGTTTTTT TRBV5-1 many TRBD2 TRBJ2-2
CASILGVGSEAFF TGTGCCAGCATCCTGGGGGTTGGCAGTGAAGCTTTCTTT TRBV28 NA NA TRBJ1-1
CSVGQGGADTQYF TGCAGCGTGGGACAGGGGGGCGCAGATACGCAGTATTTT TRBV29-1 NA TRBD1 TRBJ2-3
CASSRSGTGNEKLFF TGTGCCAGCAGCCGCTCCGGGACAGGGAATGAAAAACTGTTTTTT TRBV4-2 NA TRBD1 TRBJ1-4
CASRIGQDVRGYTF TGTGCCAGCAGGATCGGACAGGACGTACGGGGCTACACCTTC TRBV6-1 few TRBD1 TRBJ1-2
CASRPKRVGRDEQFF TGTGCAAGTCGTCCTAAGCGGGTCGGGCGGGATGAGCAGTTCTTC TRBV12-2 few NA TRBJ2-1
CASSVEKVAYNEQFF TGTGCCAGCAGCGTAGAAAAGGTGGCCTACAATGAGCAGTTCTTC TRBV9 NA NA TRBJ2-1
CASSELTGSYEQYF TGTGCCAGCAGTGAGTTAACAGGTTCGTACGAGCAGTACTTC TRBV6-1 many NA TRBJ2-7
CASSFVAGPTDTQYF TGTGCCAGCAGCTTTGTGGCGGGACCCACAGATACGCAGTATTTT TRBV11-3 NA NA TRBJ2-3
CASRLAGRDSNQPQHF TGTGCCAGCAGGCTAGCGGGCAGGGATAGCAATCAGCCCCAGCATTTT TRBV6-1 few NA TRBJ1-5
CSVEDAGLYTDTQYF TGCAGCGTTGAAGATGCGGGACTATACACAGATACGCAGTATTTT TRBV29-1 few TRBD2 TRBJ2-3
CSVVLVQLRQFF TGCAGCGTTGTGTTGGTGCAGCTCCGGCAGTTCTTC TRBV29-1 few NA TRBJ2-1
CASTVVNRMDREPVSNQPQHF TGTGCCAGCACCGTTGTCAACAGGATGGACAGGGAACCTGTTAGCAATCAGCCCCAGCATTTT TRBV9 few TRBD1 TRBJ1-5
CASSTAGKQETQYF TGTGCCAGCAGTACCGCAGGAAAACAAGAGACCCAGTACTTC TRBV28 NA NA TRBJ2-5
CASSKEGTSVVRESVNYEQYF TGTGCCAGCAGCAAAGAGGGGACTAGCGTAGTTAGGGAGTCGGTCAACTACGAGCAGTACTTC TRBV21-1 NA NA TRBJ2-7
CSVVLNEQFF TGCAGCGTTGTCTTGAATGAGCAGTTCTTC TRBV29-1 many NA TRBJ2-1
CATKSVRDSYSPLHF TGTGCCACCAAGTCAGTTCGGGATTCCTATTCACCCCTCCACTTT TRBV24-1 NA NA TRBJ1-6
CSVEGGSEQYF TGCAGCGTTGAAGGGGGTAGCGAGCAGTACTTC TRBV29-1 many NA TRBJ2-7
CASSHGLAGSKDTQYF TGTGCCAGCAGCCATGGACTAGCGGGATCGAAAGATACGCAGTATTTT TRBV7-9 NA TRBD2 TRBJ2-3
CASSWGHLNEQFF TGTGCCAGCAGCTGGGGGCATTTGAATGAGCAGTTCTTC TRBV7-3 NA NA TRBJ2-1
CASSRPGQSNEQYF TGTGCCAGCAGTCGCCCGGGACAGAGCAACGAGCAGTACTTC TRBV6-1 NA TRBD1 TRBJ2-7
CSVDRDTQETQYF TGCAGCGTTGATCGGGACACCCAAGAGACCCAGTACTTC TRBV29-1 many NA TRBJ2-5
CASSLERGLPSTDTQYF TGTGCCAGCAGCCTAGAGCGGGGTCTCCCCTCCACAGATACGCAGTATTTT TRBV4-2 once TRBD2 TRBJ2-3
CASSPDGADSYEQYF TGTGCCAGCAGCCCCGACGGGGCAGATTCCTACGAGCAGTACTTC TRBV6-4 few NA TRBJ2-7
CASSLGGARNYEQYF TGTGCCAGCAGCTTGGGAGGAGCGAGAAACTACGAGCAGTACTTC TRBV5-5 NA NA TRBJ2-7
CASSPGQTTDTQYF TGTGCCAGCAGCCCGGGACAGACCACAGATACGCAGTATTTT TRBV7-7 NA TRBD1 TRBJ2-3
CSARDLAGAYNEQFF TGCAGTGCTAGAGATCTAGCGGGAGCTTACAATGAGCAGTTCTTC TRBV20-1 few TRBD2 TRBJ2-1
CASSLSGAGAENEQFF TGTGCCAGCAGCTTATCGGGAGCGGGCGCCGAAAATGAGCAGTTCTTC TRBV7-6 few NA TRBJ2-1
CASRHRTAYNEQFF TGTGCCAGCCGGCACAGGACTGCCTACAATGAGCAGTTCTTC TRBV28 NA NA TRBJ2-1
CASSLTVPNTEAFF TGCGCCAGCAGCTTGACTGTGCCGAACACTGAAGCTTTCTTT TRBV5-1 NA NA TRBJ1-1
CASSIPPSREQYF TGTGCCAGCAGCATCCCACCAAGCCGCGAGCAGTACTTC TRBV21-1 few NA TRBJ2-7
CASSVGGGIVRNTEAFF TGTGCCAGCAGCGTAGGGGGAGGGATCGTGCGGAACACTGAAGCTTTCTTT TRBV9 few NA TRBJ1-1
CSARDSSSGNTIYF TGCAGTGCTAGAGATTCGAGCTCTGGAAACACCATATATTTT TRBV20-1 few NA TRBJ1-3
CAIRGGEETQYF TGTGCCATCAGAGGGGGGGAAGAGACCCAGTACTTC TRBV10-3 NA NA TRBJ2-5
CSVSGQGSLYNEQFF TGCAGCGTTTCAGGACAGGGTAGCCTTTACAATGAGCAGTTCTTC TRBV29-1 many TRBD1 TRBJ2-1
CSVEDMRQGWQETQYF TGCAGCGTTGAAGATATGAGACAGGGGTGGCAAGAGACCCAGTACTTC TRBV29-1 many TRBD1 TRBJ2-5
CASWFGGGDEQYF TGTGCCAGCTGGTTTGGGGGGGGCGACGAGCAGTACTTC TRBV6-6 many NA TRBJ2-7
CASSSPTGLSNQPQHF TGTGCCAGCAGCTCCCCGACAGGACTTAGCAATCAGCCCCAGCATTTT TRBV7-2 NA NA TRBJ1-5
CASSLGRELEQFF TGTGCCAGCAGTTTGGGCAGAGAACTAGAGCAGTTCTTC TRBV12-3/TRBV12-4 many NA TRBJ2-1
CSARDLMGGRDEQYF TGCAGTGCTAGAGATCTAATGGGGGGGAGGGACGAGCAGTACTTC TRBV20-1 NA TRBD2 TRBJ2-7
CASSLYYSYNEQFF TGTGCCAGCAGTTTGTATTACTCCTACAATGAGCAGTTCTTC TRBV12-3/TRBV12-4 few NA TRBJ2-1
CASSMSGTGVGEQYF TGTGCCAGCTCTATGTCTGGGACAGGGGTGGGGGAGCAGTACTTC TRBV27 many TRBD1 TRBJ2-7
CASRHNPWDYGEETQYF TGTGCCAGCAGACACAACCCTTGGGACTACGGGGAAGAGACCCAGTACTTC TRBV6-1 NA TRBD2 TRBJ2-5
CASSQEAGSSYGYTF TGTGCCAGCAGCCAAGAGGCCGGGTCCTCCTATGGCTACACCTTC TRBV4-2 few NA TRBJ1-2